The 10 T cell receptor beta chains given below trace back to one sample, sequenced in a study of tumor-infiltrating lymphocytes in primary liver carcinoma (dated by TCRdb to 2016 to 2017). Sequenced using an Illumina HiSeq 2500. Starting from roughly 500 ng total RNA, TCRbeta-specific cDNA was produced by reverse transcription with a constant-region primer and ProtoScript II reverse transcriptase. Construction of the TCRbeta libraries relied on three nested rounds of multiplex PCR, following a slightly modified ARM-PCR procedure. Each of the first two PCR rounds ran for approximately 10 cycles using multiplex TRBV1-TRBV30 forward primers together with a Cbeta reverse primer. In TCRdb, the public reads were trimmed at Q25 with fastp and aligned with MiXCR, with productive beta chains retained. Each CDR3 protein gets just one entry, which takes the most common genes and DNA from the rows behind it. The sample table holds about 54,000 distinct CDR3 sequences, of which about 80% were seen once. Roughly 24% of the sample belongs to the ten largest clones.

Total RNA and DNA were co-extracted without cell sorting from 20-30 mg of bulk tissue using the AllPrep DNA/RNA mini kit. The specimen was liver tumor tissue from sampling region 2. The intended sense of this specimen's cell subset or site label: tumor region T2, inferior pole. Every receptor here comes from a man aged 35-49 years with primary liver carcinoma and hepatitis B virus infection.

The V call is TRBV29-1, the J call TRBJ2-3; no clear D. This CDR3 has 13 residues. Deletions cut 5 bases from V and 8 bases from J, with 17 bases between. In germline, CDR1 is SQVTM, CDR2 ANQGSEA. CDR3 sequence: CSVPHPGIVTQYF. Written as DNA, the CDR3 is TGCAGCGTTCCACACCCCGGCATAGTTACGCAGTATTTT.

This clonotype was observed many times. The gene calls are TRBV29-1 and TRBJ2-1, with a possible D match to TRBD1 (6 bases). CDR1 SQVTM and CDR2 ANQGSEA come from the germline V gene. Trimming left V 2 bases short and J 7 bases short, with 6 bases between. The CDR3 contains 11 residues. The CDR3 DNA sequence: TGCAGCGTTGAAAGGGGGAATGAGCAGTTCTTC. It translates to CSVERGNEQFF.

The chain couples TRBV6-5 to TRBJ2-7; 9 bases match TRBD2. CDR3 size: 14 residues. Germline CDR1 MNHEY, CDR2 SVGAGI. Germline trimming cut 3 bases from V and 7 bases from J; bases unmatched to any gene: 7. CDR3 DNA: TGTGCCAGCAGTTATGGACTAGCGAGAGTAGAGCAGTACTTC. Translation: CASSYGLARVEQYF.

With respect to this clonotype: At one of its ends the junction is not consistent with the germline gene, which may arise from a read error. In DNA form, the CDR3 reads TGTGCCAGCAGGGGACTGGCGAACCCCTACAATGAGCGGTTCTTC. Amino acids: CASRGLANPYNERFF. This rearrangement joins TRBV2 to TRBJ2-1; tentatively, D is TRBD2 (6 bases). CDR1 and CDR2 (germline): SNHLY, FYNNEI. CDR3 length: 15 residues.

As regards this clonotype: The junction departs from germline at one end; a sequencing error may be responsible. This rearrangement joins TRBV7-9 to TRBJ1-2, with D perhaps matching TRBD1 (6 bases). Per the germline V gene, CDR1 is SEHNR and CDR2 is FQNEAQ (reference sequence). This CDR3 contains 13 residues. The DNA for the CDR3 is TGTGCCAGCAGCCCTACAGGGATCTATGACTACACCTTC. Protein: CASSPTGIYDYTF.

Comments on this clonotype: A junction end diverges from the germline sequence, so it may reflect a read error. The chain has TRBV10-2 and TRBJ2-3; 13 positions agree with TRBD2. The germline gives CDR1 WSHSY, CDR2 SAAADI. The CDR3 runs to 17 residues. The CDR3 spells CASSEWTSGRGADMQYF. DNA of the CDR3: TGCGCCAGCAGTGAATGGACTAGCGGGAGAGGAGCGGATATGCAGTATTTT.

The chain has TRBV6-1 and TRBJ2-2, with 7 bases aligning to TRBD1. Germline V gene lookup returns CDR1 MNHNS and CDR2 SASEGT. V lost 5 bases, J lost 6 bases, and 12 bases stayed unmatched. This CDR3 region has 16 residues. The chain's CDR3 is CASSTYRGRDAGELFF. Here the CDR3 DNA reads TGTGCCAGCAGTACCTACAGGGGAAGGGACGCCGGGGAGCTGTTTTTT.

As to this clonotype: Here the CDR3 omits its conserved ending phenylalanine or tryptophan, so a read error is the likely source. The chain couples TRBV6-6 to TRBJ2-7, with 9 bases identical to TRBD2. Germline CDR1 reads MNHNY; CDR2 reads SVGAGI (reference sequence). The V segment lost 7 bases and the J segment 0 bases; nucleotides outside the gene matches: 16. This CDR3 has 18 residues. The CDR3 DNA is TGTGCCAGCAATCCTGAGAGACTAGCGGCCCGGAGCTCCTACGAGCAGTACTTA. This sequence encodes CASNPERLAARSSYEQYL.

Only a few counts were recorded for this clonotype. At one end, the junction sequence differs from germline, possibly due to a read error. V is TRBV6-5 and J is TRBJ2-2; 9 positions match TRBD2. Looked up from germline, CDR1 is MNHEY and CDR2 is SVGAGI. CDR3 size: 16 residues. CDR3 in amino acids: CASSSLSGRTTGELLF. Here the CDR3 DNA reads TGTGCTAGCAGTTCCTTGAGCGGGAGGACTACCGGGGAGTTGCTTTTT.

The sample holds a few counts of this clonotype. The chain joins TRBV20-1 to TRBJ2-5, with 7 nucleotides matching TRBD1. This CDR3 region has 14 residues. Germline assignment: CDR1 DFQATT and CDR2 SNEGSKA (reference sequence). The J segment lost 5 bases and the V segment lost 1 base, leaving 7 bases of the junction unmatched. CDR3 nucleotides: TGCAGTGCTAGAGTCCCAGGGGGACGGGAGACCCAGTACTTC. Protein sequence: CSARVPGGRETQYF.